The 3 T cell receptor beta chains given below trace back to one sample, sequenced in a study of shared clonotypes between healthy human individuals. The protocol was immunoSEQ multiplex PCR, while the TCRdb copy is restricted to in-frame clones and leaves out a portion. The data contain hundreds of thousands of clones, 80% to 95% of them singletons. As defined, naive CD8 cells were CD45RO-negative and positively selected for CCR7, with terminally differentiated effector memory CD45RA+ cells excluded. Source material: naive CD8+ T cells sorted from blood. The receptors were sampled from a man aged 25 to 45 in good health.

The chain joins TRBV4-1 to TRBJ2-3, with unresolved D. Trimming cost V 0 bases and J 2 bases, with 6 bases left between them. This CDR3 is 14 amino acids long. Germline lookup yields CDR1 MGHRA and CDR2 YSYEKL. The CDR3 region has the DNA TGCGCCAGCAGCCAAGATTCTCCCACAGATACGCAGTATTTT. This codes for CASSQDSPTDTQYF.

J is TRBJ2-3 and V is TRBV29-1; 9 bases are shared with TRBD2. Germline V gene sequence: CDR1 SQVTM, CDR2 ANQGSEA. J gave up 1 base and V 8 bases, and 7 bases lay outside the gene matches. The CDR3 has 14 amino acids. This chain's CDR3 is CSSEAGGRTDTQYF. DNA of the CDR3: TGCAGCTCCGAAGCGGGAGGACGCACAGATACGCAGTATTTT.

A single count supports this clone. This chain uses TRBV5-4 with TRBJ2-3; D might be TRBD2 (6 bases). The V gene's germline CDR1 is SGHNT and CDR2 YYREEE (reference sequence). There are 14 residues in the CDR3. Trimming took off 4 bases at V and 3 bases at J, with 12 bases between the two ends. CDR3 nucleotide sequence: TGTGCCAGCAGCCCTGGGACTGTTACAGATACGCAGTATTTT. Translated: CASSPGTVTDTQYF.